The source of this T cell receptor (beta chain) is a study of high-grade serous ovarian cancer treatment subgroups. Study summary: Each sample yielded on average roughly 8,200 unique TCR beta rearrangements from more than 13,000 reads.

The germline V and J ends were trimmed by 2 bases and 3 bases, with 14 bases remaining between them. Germline loops: CDR1 MGHDK, CDR2 SYGVNS. CDR3 length: 16 residues. On this clone itself: Its antigen is as yet unknown.

Produced via immunoSEQ multiplex PCR; TCRdb's table is partial and in-frame only. Of 2,500 to 4,000 clones listed, 63% are singletons. The study, taken as a whole, reports: Tumors within one patient showed repertoire similarity of about 0.095 to 0.79.

Tumor samples were obtained before definitive surgery or chemotherapy. Specimen: tumor tissue. The clonotype comes from a human donor with high-grade serous ovarian cancer. The chain is built from TRBV25-1 and TRBJ2-1; tentatively, D is TRBD2 (5 bases). CDR3 sequence (DNA): TGTGCCAGCAGTGAAGCGGGCAGCCCTAACTACAATGAGCAGTTCTTC. Protein product: CASSEAGSPNYNEQFF.